The entry that follows covers one T cell receptor beta chain sequence. This record comes from a study of shared T cell receptors in the human thymus. Assay: immunoSEQ multiplex PCR; the TCRdb copy retains only in-frame clones and omits some. Among 500,000 to 550,000 clones, around 78% were seen once, and the ten largest hold 0.013%. V gave up 2 bases and J gave up 3 bases, with 17 bases separating them. This CDR3 comprises 16 residues. The germline V gene has CDR1 SEHNR and CDR2 FQNEAQ (reference sequence). The sample also formed part of further work on human thymus T cells.

This TCR came from a boy under two years old with a congenital heart defect. The sequenced material came from thymocytes. The chain uses TRBV7-9 and TRBJ2-7; weak D call: TRBD1 (6 bases). The CDR3 coding sequence is TGTGCCAGCAGCTTATGGACAGCGTCGATCTTCTACGAGCAGTACTTC. This gives the protein CASSLWTASIFYEQYF. The variable domain in full, completed from reference TRBV7-9 and TRBJ2-7, reads DTGVSQNPRHKITKRGQNVTFRCDPISEHNRLYWYRQTLGQGPEFLTYFQNEAQLEKSRLLSDRFSAERPKGSFSTLEIQRTEQGDSAMYLCASSLWTASIFYEQYFGPGTRLTVT.